The 10 T cell receptor beta chains listed next were all sequenced from one sample in a study of shared clonotypes between healthy human individuals. TCRdb's copy holds only in-frame clones and misses some; the assay was immunoSEQ multiplex PCR. The table includes about 2.1 million clones, 93% detected once. CD8 cells regarded as naive lacked CD45RO, were positively chosen for CCR7, and omitted terminally differentiated effector memory CD45RA+ cells. Sequencing was performed on naive CD8+ T cells from PBMCs. These TCRs come from a man in his late teens or twenties in good health. Some clones in this sample may be carry-over from other donors' samples.

For this clone: Other DNA variants within this sample encode the same CDR3. V usage is TRBV9 and J usage is TRBJ2-3; TRBD2 is a possible D gene (5 bases). The germline V gene has CDR1 SGDLS and CDR2 YYNGEE. This CDR3 comprises 14 residues. V dropped 4 bases and J dropped 0 bases, with 9 bases sitting between them. The CDR3: CASSQSGSTDTQYF. The CDR3 DNA follows: TGTGCCAGCAGCCAAAGCGGAAGCACAGATACGCAGTATTTT.

The chain is built from TRBV5-1 and TRBJ2-7; 10 bases are a match to TRBD2. The CDR3 runs 15 residues. The germline V gene has CDR1 SGHRS and CDR2 YFSETQ. V was pared by 1 base and J by 2 bases, with 3 bases of the junction left unmatched. In nucleotides, the CDR3 is TGCGCCAGCAGCTTGTGGCTAGCGGGAGCCTACGAGCAGTACTTC. Its translation is CASSLWLAGAYEQYF.

This clone was seen only a few times. The same CDR3 is also encoded by other DNA sequences in this sample. The rearrangement uses TRBV7-9 and TRBJ1-2; 8 nucleotides match TRBD1. The CDR3 runs to 14 residues. V shed 5 bases, J shed 6 bases, and the junction held 8 bases outside the gene matches. The germline V gene has CDR1 SEHNR and CDR2 FQNEAQ (reference sequence). CDR3 loop: CASSLAGTGDGYTF. The CDR3 region has the DNA TGTGCCAGCAGCCTCGCCGGGACAGGAGATGGCTACACCTTC.

This chain connects TRBV7-8 to TRBJ1-1; no definite D call. Germline V gives CDR1 SGHVS, CDR2 FQNEAQ. This CDR3 comprises 13 residues. Trimming removed 2 bases at V and 6 bases at J, with 10 bases between. The CDR3 sequence: CASSLNPTAEAFF. The CDR3 DNA sequence: TGTGCCAGCAGCTTAAACCCCACAGCTGAAGCTTTCTTT.

V gene TRBV5-1 combines with J gene TRBJ2-7, with 8 bases fitting TRBD2. The CDR3 extends over 13 amino acids. Unmatched junction bases numbered 8, after V lost 5 bases and J lost 7 bases. Germline CDR1 is SGHRS and CDR2 is YFSETQ. The CDR3: CASRGLDYGEQYF. Here the CDR3 DNA reads TGCGCCAGCAGGGGACTAGATTACGGTGAGCAGTACTTC.

The rearrangement links TRBV7-9 to TRBJ1-1; the D is unclear. Germline V CDR1 and CDR2: SEHNR, FQNEAQ (reference sequence). CDR3 length: 16 residues. V was pared by 5 bases and J by 1 base, with 17 bases between. The CDR3 loop is CASSLGWRRQNTEAFF. CDR3 bases: TGTGCCAGCAGCCTAGGGTGGCGGCGCCAGAACACTGAAGCTTTCTTT. Drawing the rest from reference TRBV7-9 and TRBJ1-1, the complete variable domain is DTGVSQNPRHKITKRGQNVTFRCDPISEHNRLYWYRQTLGQGPEFLTYFQNEAQLEKSRLLSDRFSAERPKGSFSTLEIQRTEQGDSAMYLCASSLGWRRQNTEAFFGQGTRLTVV.

The rearrangement joins TRBV6-5 to TRBJ1-4; D gene ambiguous. V lost 6 bases to trimming and J lost 8 bases, with 13 bases between them. The CDR3 totals 13 residues. In germline, CDR1 is MNHEY, CDR2 SVGAGI. CDR3 DNA sequence: TGTGCCAGCAGCCACCGCACCACCGAAAAACTGTTTTTT. Its protein is CASSHRTTEKLFF.

The count of this clone is one. V and J are TRBV6-5 and TRBJ1-2, with 11 bases matching TRBD1. V trimming: 1 base; J trimming: 7 bases; junction bases outside the gene matches: 2. The CDR3 covers 14 residues. Looked up from germline, CDR1 is MNHEY and CDR2 is SVGAGI. The DNA of the CDR3 is TGTGCCAGCAGTTACTACGGGACAGGGGGTGGCTACACCTTC. Its translation: CASSYYGTGGGYTF.

V and J are TRBV7-8 and TRBJ1-2; D gene ambiguous. V lost 1 base and J lost 7, with 16 bases in between. This CDR3 has 15 amino acids. CDR1 and CDR2 (germline): SGHVS, FQNEAQ. The CDR3, as DNA: TGTGCCAGCAGCTTAGAAAGAGGGCAGGAAGGTGGCTACACCTTC. It specifies CASSLERGQEGGYTF.

In this sample, this clone turned up a few times. This chain links TRBV5-1 with TRBJ1-1; D ambiguous. Trimming took off 4 bases at V and 1 base at J, with 11 bases between the two ends. The CDR3 runs to 14 residues. Germline CDR1 and CDR2: SGHRS and YFSETQ. CDR3 sequence: CASSRLPPNTEAFF. In DNA form, the CDR3 reads TGCGCCAGCAGCCGCCTACCGCCGAACACTGAAGCTTTCTTT.